The source of this T cell receptor beta chain is a study of blood T cell repertoires in COVID-19. TCRdb's copy holds only in-frame clones and misses some; the assay was immunoSEQ multiplex PCR. Of roughly 270,000 clones in the sample, 85% were seen once. Germline CDR1 is SEHNR and CDR2 is FQNEAQ (reference sequence). This CDR3 contains 16 residues. V was pared by 3 bases and J by 0 bases, with 15 bases between. This clonotype originated in a man aged 50 to 59 with active or convalescent COVID-19. The V and J genes are TRBV7-9 and TRBJ2-7; D perhaps matches TRBD1 (6 bases). Input material: peripheral blood. This CDR3 is CASSFAQGTGSYEQYF. Written as DNA, the CDR3 is TGTGCCAGCAGCTTTGCGCAGGGGACGGGCTCCTACGAGCAGTACTTC.